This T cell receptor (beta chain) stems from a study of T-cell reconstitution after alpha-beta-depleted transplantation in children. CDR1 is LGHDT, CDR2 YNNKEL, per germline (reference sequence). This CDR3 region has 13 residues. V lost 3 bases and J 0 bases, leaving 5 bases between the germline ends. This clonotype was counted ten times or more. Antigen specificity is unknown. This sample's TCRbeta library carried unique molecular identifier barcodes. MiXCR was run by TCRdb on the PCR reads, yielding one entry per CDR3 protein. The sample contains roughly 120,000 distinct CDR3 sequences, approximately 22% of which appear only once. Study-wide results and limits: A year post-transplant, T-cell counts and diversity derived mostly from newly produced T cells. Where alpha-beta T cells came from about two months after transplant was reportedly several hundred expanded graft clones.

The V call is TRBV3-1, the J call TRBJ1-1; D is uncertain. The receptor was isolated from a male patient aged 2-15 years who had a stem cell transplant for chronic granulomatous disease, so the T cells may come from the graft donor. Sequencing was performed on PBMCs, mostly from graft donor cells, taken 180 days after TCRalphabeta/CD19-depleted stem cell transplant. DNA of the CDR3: TGTGCCAGCAGCCAGGGGATGAACACTGAAGCTTTCTTT. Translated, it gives CASSQGMNTEAFF.